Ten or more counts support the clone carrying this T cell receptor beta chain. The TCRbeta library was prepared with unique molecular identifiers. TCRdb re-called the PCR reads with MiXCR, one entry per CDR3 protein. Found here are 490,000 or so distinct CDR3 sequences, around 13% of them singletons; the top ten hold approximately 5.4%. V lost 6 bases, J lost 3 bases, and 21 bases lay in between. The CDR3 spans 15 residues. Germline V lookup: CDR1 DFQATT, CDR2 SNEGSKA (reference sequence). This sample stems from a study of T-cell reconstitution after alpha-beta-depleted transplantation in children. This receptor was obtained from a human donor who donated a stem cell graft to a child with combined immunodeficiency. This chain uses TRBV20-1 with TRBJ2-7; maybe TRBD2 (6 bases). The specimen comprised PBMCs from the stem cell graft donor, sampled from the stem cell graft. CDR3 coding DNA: TGCAGTGCAACGCCTTGGAGGGGCCGGGGCTACGAGCAGTACTTC. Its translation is CSATPWRGRGYEQYF.